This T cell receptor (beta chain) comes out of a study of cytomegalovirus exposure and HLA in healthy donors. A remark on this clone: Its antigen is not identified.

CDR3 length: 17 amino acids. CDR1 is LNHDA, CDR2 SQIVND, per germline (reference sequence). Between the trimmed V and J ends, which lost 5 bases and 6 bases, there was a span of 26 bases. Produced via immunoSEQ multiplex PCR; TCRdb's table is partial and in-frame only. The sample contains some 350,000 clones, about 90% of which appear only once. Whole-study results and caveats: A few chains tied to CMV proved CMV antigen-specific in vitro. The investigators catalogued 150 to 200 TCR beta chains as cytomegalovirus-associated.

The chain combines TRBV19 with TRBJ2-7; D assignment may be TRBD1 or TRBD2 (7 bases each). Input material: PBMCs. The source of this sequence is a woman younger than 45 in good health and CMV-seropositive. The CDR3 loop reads CASSAPGEGAGPSEQYF. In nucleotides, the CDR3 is TGTGCCAGTAGTGCCCCGGGGGAGGGGGCCGGTCCGAGCGAGCAGTACTTC. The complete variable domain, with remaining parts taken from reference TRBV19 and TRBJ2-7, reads DGGITQSPKYLFRKEGQNVTLSCEQNLNHDAMYWYRQDPGQGLRLIYYSQIVNDFQKGDIAEGYSVSREKKESFPLTVTSAQKNPTAFYLCASSAPGEGAGPSEQYFGPGTRLTVT.